The next 5 T cell receptor beta chains were all read from a single sample in a study of Graves' ophthalmopathy and Graves' hyperthyroidism. For repertoire sequencing, the TCR beta CDR3 regions were amplified from RNA transcripts. An initial RT-PCR round employing HTBI primers preceded a second-round multiplex PCR. One entry per CDR3 protein, called by TCRdb with MiXCR from the multiplex PCR reads. This sample carries some 240,000 distinct CDR3 sequences, around 45% of them seen once, and the ten largest clones take less than 50%. Specimen: peripheral blood. These receptors all come from an adult man with Graves' ophthalmopathy.

J is TRBJ2-7 and V is TRBV5-6, with D perhaps TRBD1 or TRBD2 (5 bases each). The CDR3 length is 13 residues. With 3 bases removed from V and 7 bases from J, the gap between germline ends came to 14 bases. Germline CDR1 reads SGHDT; CDR2 reads YYEEEE. The CDR3, as DNA: TGTGCCAGCAGCTCTGGGTCCGAGGGGGAGCAGTACTTC. It translates to CASSSGSEGEQYF.

The chain couples TRBV7-9 to TRBJ1-1; weak D call: TRBD1 (5 bases). From germline, CDR1 is SEHNR and CDR2 FQNEAQ (reference sequence). V was pared by 5 bases and J by 3 bases, with 22 bases between. The CDR3 has 17 amino acids. The CDR3, as DNA: TGTGCCAGCAGCCTGGGGCCCCTAACTCAGGGAGACACTGAAGCTTTCTTT. This translates into CASSLGPLTQGDTEAFF.

With regard to this clonotype: This may stem from a read error, because a much larger clone lies one nucleotide away. V gene TRBV2 combines with J gene TRBJ1-6; possible D gene TRBD1, 5 bases. Germline V gene sequence: CDR1 SNHLY, CDR2 FYNNEI. The CDR3 length is 13 residues. V lost 11 bases to trimming and J lost 11 bases, with 19 bases between them. CDR3 bases: TGTGCCGGCGGGAGGGCAGGGAAGACACCCCTCCACTTT. Residues: CAGGRAGKTPLHF. Drawing the rest from reference TRBV2 and TRBJ1-6, the complete variable domain is EPEVTQTPSHQVTQMGQEVILRCVPISNHLYFYWYRQILGQKVEFLVSFYNNEISEKSEIFDDQFSVERPDGSNFTLKIRSTKLEDSAMYFCAGGRAGKTPLHFGNGTRLTVT.

The chain carries TRBV7-9 and TRBJ2-7; the D is unclear. V lost 4 bases to trimming and J lost 2 bases, with 6 bases between them. This CDR3 has 12 residues. From germline, CDR1 is SEHNR and CDR2 FQNEAQ (reference sequence). The CDR3 DNA reads as TGTGCCAGCAGCTCCCAGCCCTACGAGCAGTACTTC. It encodes CASSSQPYEQYF.

This clonotype was seen only a few times. The gene calls are TRBV7-8 and TRBJ2-7; TRBD1 matches 7 bases. Per the germline V gene, CDR1 is SGHVS and CDR2 is FQNEAQ. The ends lost 1 base at V and 7 bases at J; junction bases unmatched: 13. This CDR3 is 16 amino acids long. The CDR3 protein is CASSLEYETGPGEQYF. In DNA, the CDR3 is TGTGCCAGCAGCTTAGAGTATGAGACAGGGCCGGGAGAGCAGTACTTC.